What follows are 29 T cell receptor beta chains derived from one specimen sequenced in a study of T cell responses to AZD1222 COVID-19 vaccine. The data were produced by immunoSEQ multiplex PCR, yet TCRdb's version contains in-frame clones alone and is incomplete. The sample lists about 190,000 clones; around 87% were seen once. The sample was peripheral blood, taken on day 0 of MenACWY control vaccination. The receptors derive from an adult in good health.

V and J are TRBV28 and TRBJ2-7; TRBD2 might be the D (5 bases). CDR3 length: 17 residues. Germline values: CDR1 MDHEN, CDR2 SYDVKM. V was shortened by 2 bases and J by 0 bases, with 17 bases between the two germline ends. Here the CDR3 DNA reads TGTGCCAGCAGTTTAGGTGCGGGCACTATGGGCTCCTACGAGCAGTACTTC. Protein sequence: CASSLGAGTMGSYEQYF.

Only one count was recorded for this clone. The CDR3 DNA is TGTGCCAGCAGCTTAGCGCAAGGGGAAGAGACCCAGTACTTC. Residues: CASSLAQGEETQYF. The chain uses TRBV7-9 and TRBJ2-5; D might be TRBD1 (5 bases). Germline V CDR1 and CDR2: SEHNR, FQNEAQ (reference sequence). V was pared by 0 bases and J by 3 bases, with 8 bases between. CDR3 length equals 14 residues.

The chain carries TRBV5-4 and TRBJ2-3; 13 bases agree with TRBD2. Germline V CDR1 and CDR2: SGHNT, YYREEE (reference sequence). The CDR3 contains 17 residues. V lost 2 bases and J lost 4; bases outside the gene matches: 7. For the CDR3, the DNA is TGTGCCAGCAGCTTTGGCGGGACTAGCGGGGTTTCAGATACGCAGTATTTT. Translation: CASSFGGTSGVSDTQYF.

This chain links TRBV29-1 with TRBJ2-2; D possibly matches TRBD1 or TRBD2 (6 bases each). This CDR3 is 18 amino acids long. V was clipped by 4 bases and J by 0 bases, with 21 bases between them. Germline V lookup: CDR1 SQVTM, CDR2 ANQGSEA. CDR3 sequence (DNA): TGCAGCGTTGGAAGAAGTTCAAGGGGGGCTACGAACACCGGGGAGCTGTTTTTT. Protein: CSVGRSSRGATNTGELFF.

The chain is built from TRBV7-5 and TRBJ1-1. TRBV7-5 is deemed a pseudogene. This CDR3 is built from 17 residues. The DNA for the CDR3 is TGTGTCAGAAGCTTAGGGGAGATCCCCCCCATGAACACTGAAGCTTTCTTT. Its protein product is CVRSLGEIPPMNTEAFF.

The rearrangement joins TRBV2 to TRBJ2-2, with a weak D call TRBD2 (6 bases). Trimming left V 9 bases short and J 1 base short, with 15 bases between. This CDR3 has 15 residues. Germline V lookup: CDR1 SNHLY, CDR2 FYNNEI. CDR3 bases: TGTGCCAGTAGCCGGCTAGCGCTGAACACCGGGGAGCTGTTTTTT. Its translation is CASSRLALNTGELFF.

This rearrangement joins TRBV5-1 to TRBJ2-2; tentatively, D is TRBD1 (6 bases). The CDR3 consists of 15 residues. Trimming left V 0 bases short and J 7 bases short, with 13 bases between. Germline V gene sequence: CDR1 SGHRS, CDR2 YFSETQ. This chain's CDR3 is CASSLAGQGNGELFF. Here the CDR3 DNA reads TGCGCCAGCAGCTTGGCTGGGCAGGGGAACGGGGAGCTGTTTTTT. Supplemented by reference TRBV5-1 and TRBJ2-2, the full variable domain reads KAGVTQTPRYLIKTRGQQVTLSCSPISGHRSVSWYQQTPGQGLQFLFEYFSETQRNKGNFPGRFSGRQFSNSRSEMNVSTLELGDSALYLCASSLAGQGNGELFFGEGSRLTVL.

CDR3: CSQTRGGLGTEAFF. The CDR3 DNA is TGCAGCCAGACACGGGGGGGACTTGGAACTGAAGCTTTCTTT. The chain couples TRBV29-1 to TRBJ1-1, with D tentatively TRBD1 (5 bases). V shed 8 bases and J shed 5 bases, with 21 bases lying between them. The CDR3 totals 14 residues. The V gene's germline CDR1 is SQVTM and CDR2 ANQGSEA.

The chain recombines TRBV27 with TRBJ1-6, with a tentative D call TRBD1 (6 bases). V shed 6 bases and J shed 8 bases, with 14 bases lying between them. The germline V gene has CDR1 MNHEY and CDR2 SMNVEV (reference sequence). The length of the CDR3 is 14 residues. Here the CDR3 reads CASSAQGPHSPLHF. The CDR3 DNA reads TGTGCCAGCAGCGCACAGGGTCCCCATTCACCCCTCCACTTT.

The chain has TRBV29-1 and TRBJ1-1, with D perhaps matching TRBD1 (6 bases). V lost 6 bases to trimming and J lost 6 bases, with 17 bases between them. Germline assignment: CDR1 SQVTM and CDR2 ANQGSEA. This CDR3 has 13 amino acids. This chain's CDR3 is CSVLPLPGAEAFF. The DNA of the CDR3 is TGCAGCGTCCTCCCCCTCCCAGGGGCTGAAGCTTTCTTT.

V and J are TRBV5-1 and TRBJ1-2; D unresolved. Trimming shortened V by 2 bases and J by 0 bases, and 5 bases separated the two germline ends. Germline CDR1 is SGHRS and CDR2 is YFSETQ. This CDR3 is built from 13 residues. In DNA form, the CDR3 reads TGCGCCAGCAGCTTAGGAACTAACTATGGCTACACCTTC. Amino acids: CASSLGTNYGYTF. Full variable domain (outside the CDR3, taken from reference TRBV5-1 and TRBJ1-2): KAGVTQTPRYLIKTRGQQVTLSCSPISGHRSVSWYQQTPGQGLQFLFEYFSETQRNKGNFPGRFSGRQFSNSRSEMNVSTLELGDSALYLCASSLGTNYGYTFGSGTRLTVV.

The chain has TRBV28 and TRBJ1-1; possibly TRBD1 for D (5 bases). Trimming pared 7 bases from V and 2 bases from J, leaving 14 bases between. Germline V gene data show CDR1 as MDHEN and CDR2 as SYDVKM. The CDR3 spans 14 residues. The CDR3, as DNA: TGTGCCAGCAAAAACCCAGGGACCAACACTGAAGCTTTCTTT. Protein product: CASKNPGTNTEAFF.

The V call is TRBV7-3, the J call TRBJ2-3; a weak D match, TRBD2 (7 bases). V lost 1 base, J lost 2 bases, and 13 bases lay in between. Germline-derived CDR1 and CDR2 are SGHTA and FQGTGA. This CDR3 contains 16 residues. CDR3 in DNA: TGTGCCAGCAGCTTAAGGGGCGGGGGCCTCACAGATACGCAGTATTTT. Protein: CASSLRGGGLTDTQYF. The full variable domain, rest sourced from reference TRBV7-3 and TRBJ2-3, is GAGVSQTPSNKVTEKGKYVELRCDPISGHTALYWYRQSLGQGPEFLIYFQGTGAADDSGLPNDRFFAVRPEGSVSTLKIQRTERGDSAVYLCASSLRGGGLTDTQYFGPGTRLTVL.

J is TRBJ2-2 and V is TRBV5-1, with D perhaps TRBD1 (6 bases). CDR1 and CDR2 (germline): SGHRS, YFSETQ. V shed 6 bases and J shed 2 bases, with 17 bases lying between them. This CDR3 spans 16 amino acids. The chain's CDR3 is CASTEQGWGNTGELFF. Here the CDR3 DNA reads TGCGCCAGCACCGAACAGGGTTGGGGTAACACCGGGGAGCTGTTTTTT.

The chain is built from TRBV7-6 and TRBJ2-3; 8 bases line up with TRBD2. This CDR3 is built from 14 residues. Losses at the gene ends were 5 bases for V and 4 bases for J; bases not matched to a gene: 5. The germline CDR1 and CDR2 sequences are SGHVS and FNYEAQ. The CDR3 reads CASSQGLVPDTQYF. The CDR3 coding sequence is TGTGCCAGCAGCCAGGGACTAGTTCCAGATACGCAGTATTTT.

The chain couples TRBV25-1 to TRBJ1-5; 7 positions match TRBD1. This CDR3 comprises 13 residues. The J segment lost 6 bases and the V segment lost 4 bases, leaving 3 bases of the junction unmatched. Germline V gives CDR1 MGHDK, CDR2 SYGVNS. The CDR3 region has the DNA TGTGCCAGCAGTGCACAGGGGAGTCAGCCCCAGCATTTT. The encoded protein is CASSAQGSQPQHF.

The chain couples TRBV2 to TRBJ1-5; 7 bases are shared with TRBD1. Germline V gives CDR1 SNHLY, CDR2 FYNNEI. Germline trimming cut 7 bases from V and 2 bases from J; bases unmatched to any gene: 8. The length of the CDR3 is 15 residues. The CDR3 nucleotides read TGTGCCAGCACGGAAGGGGGCACAGGCAATCAGCCCCAGCATTTT. Encoded protein: CASTEGGTGNQPQHF.

The rearrangement uses TRBV12-3 or TRBV12-4 and TRBJ1-3; maybe TRBD1 (6 bases). Trimming left V 6 bases short and J 3 bases short, with 9 bases between. The CDR3 totals 13 residues. CDR3 protein: CASRGGNGNTIYF. DNA of the CDR3: TGTGCCAGCAGAGGGGGAAATGGAAACACCATATATTTT.

This sequence joins TRBV28 and TRBJ2-5; D is unclear. The CDR3 contains 11 residues. In germline, CDR1 is MDHEN, CDR2 SYDVKM. Trimming left V 4 bases short and J 5 bases short, with 5 bases between. CDR3 nucleotide sequence: TGTGCCAGCAGTTCCCAGGAGACCCAGTACTTC. This gives the protein CASSSQETQYF.

The chain couples TRBV3-1 (or the pseudogene TRBV3-2) to TRBJ1-2; a weak D match, TRBD1 (6 bases). The CDR3 covers 13 residues. V shed 5 bases and J shed 2 bases, with 9 bases lying between them. Germline V CDR1 and CDR2: LGHDT, YNNKEL (reference sequence). The CDR3 protein is CASSSDRNYGYTF. The CDR3 DNA sequence: TGTGCCAGCAGCTCGGACAGAAACTATGGCTACACCTTC.

The chain combines TRBV28 with TRBJ1-6; the D gene is possibly TRBD1 (5 bases). The CDR3 runs to 11 residues. The V gene lost 9 bases and the J gene lost 10 bases, with 10 bases spanning the gap. Germline V CDR1 and CDR2: MDHEN, SYDVKM. The CDR3 here is CASSGDSPLHF. CDR3 bases: TGTGCCAGTTCCGGGGACTCACCCCTCCACTTT. The variable domain in full, with the rest retrieved from reference TRBV28 and TRBJ1-6, is DVKVTQSSRYLVKRTGEKVFLECVQDMDHENMFWYRQDPGLGLRLIYFSYDVKMKEKGDIPEGYSVSREKKERFSLILESASTNQTSMYLCASSGDSPLHFGNGTRLTVT.

The DNA for the CDR3 is TGTGCCAGCAAGGCCCAGACAGGGTTGGGCTATGGCTACACCTTC. It codes for CASKAQTGLGYGYTF. V is TRBV27 and J is TRBJ1-2, with 7 nucleotides matching TRBD1. V shed 7 bases, J shed 4 bases, and the junction held 12 bases outside the gene matches. The CDR3 has 15 amino acids. The germline CDR1 and CDR2 sequences are MNHEY and SMNVEV (reference sequence).

The chain recombines TRBV29-1 with TRBJ2-5; 8 bases match TRBD1. Looked up from germline, CDR1 is SQVTM and CDR2 is ANQGSEA. The J segment lost 5 bases and the V segment lost 8 bases, leaving 4 bases of the junction unmatched. This CDR3 has 11 amino acids. This CDR3 is CSPDRAETQYF. DNA for the CDR3: TGCAGCCCGGACAGGGCCGAGACCCAGTACTTC.

V is TRBV7-3 and J is TRBJ1-5; tentatively, D is TRBD1 (6 bases). This CDR3 has 23 amino acids. Per germline, CDR1 SGHTA and CDR2 FQGTGA. V shed 1 base and J shed 2 bases, with 33 bases lying between them. CDR3 region: CASSLNPWGAGDVKLGGNQPQHF. The CDR3 DNA reads as TGTGCCAGCAGCTTAAACCCCTGGGGGGCAGGGGATGTTAAGTTGGGAGGCAATCAGCCCCAGCATTTT.

This sequence joins TRBV6-5 and TRBJ1-2; D unclear. Germline CDR1 is MNHEY and CDR2 is SVGAGI. Trimming pared 5 bases from V and 3 bases from J, leaving 16 bases between. The CDR3 loop spans 15 amino acids. CDR3 region: CASSPRRAPDYGYTF. For the CDR3, the DNA is TGTGCCAGCAGTCCCCGGCGGGCACCTGACTATGGCTACACCTTC.

This clone was counted between two and nine times. The V gene is TRBV7-8, the J gene TRBJ1-5; D unresolved. Between the trimmed V and J ends, which lost 1 base and 5 bases, there was a span of 9 bases. Germline CDR1 SGHVS, CDR2 FQNEAQ. This CDR3 comprises 14 residues. CDR3 amino acids: CASSLDRTDQPQHF. CDR3 bases: TGTGCCAGCAGCTTAGATCGTACAGATCAGCCCCAGCATTTT.

The chain uses TRBV10-3 and TRBJ2-7; D possibly corresponds to TRBD1 (7 bases). The V and J ends lost 7 bases and 2 bases respectively, with 12 bases between them. Germline CDR1 reads ENHRY; CDR2 reads SYGVKD. The CDR3 runs 13 residues. The DNA of the CDR3 is TGTGCCATCAAAGGCAGGGGGGCCTACGAGCAGTACTTC. It encodes CAIKGRGAYEQYF.

The chain combines TRBV7-9 with TRBJ2-7; D perhaps matches TRBD2 (6 bases). This CDR3 has 14 residues. Deletions cut 5 bases from V and 2 bases from J, with 13 bases between. Per the germline V gene, CDR1 is SEHNR and CDR2 is FQNEAQ (reference sequence). The CDR3 is CASSISGSTYEQYF. The CDR3 nucleotides are TGTGCCAGCAGCATTAGCGGTTCCACCTACGAGCAGTACTTC.

The rearrangement joins TRBV6-2 or TRBV6-3 to TRBJ2-2; unclear D gene. V lost 0 bases and J 7 bases, leaving 12 bases between the germline ends. Germline CDR1 MNHEY, CDR2 SVGEGT. This CDR3 has 15 residues. CDR3 sequence reads: CASSYSTGSLGELFF. The CDR3 DNA reads as TGTGCCAGCAGTTACTCGACTGGATCCCTCGGGGAGCTGTTTTTT.